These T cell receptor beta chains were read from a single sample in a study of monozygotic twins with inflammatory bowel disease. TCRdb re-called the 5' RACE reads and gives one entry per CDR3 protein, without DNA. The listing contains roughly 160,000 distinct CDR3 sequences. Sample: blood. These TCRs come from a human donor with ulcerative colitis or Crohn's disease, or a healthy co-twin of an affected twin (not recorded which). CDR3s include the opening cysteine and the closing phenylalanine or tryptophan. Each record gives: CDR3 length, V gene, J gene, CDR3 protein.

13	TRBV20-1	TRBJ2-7	CSALRDRGYEQYF
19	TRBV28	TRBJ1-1	CASSLGAVKVGTTNTEAFF
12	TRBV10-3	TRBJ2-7	CAISVKDYEQYF
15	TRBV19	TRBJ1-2	CASSIDTWTNYGYTF
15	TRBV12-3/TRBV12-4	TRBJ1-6	CASSLPDREYSPLHF
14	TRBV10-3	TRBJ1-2	CAIRGDEGAYGYTF
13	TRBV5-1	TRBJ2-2	CASSPNVIGELFF
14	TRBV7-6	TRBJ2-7	CASSRLQGPYEQYF
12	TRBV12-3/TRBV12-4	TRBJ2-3	CASSLVPDTQYF
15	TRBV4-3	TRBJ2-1	CASSLLAEPYNEQFF
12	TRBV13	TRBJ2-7	CASSRQADEQYF
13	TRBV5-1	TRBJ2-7	CATGTSGSHEQYF
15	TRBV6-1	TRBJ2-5	CASSVSGGTQETQYF
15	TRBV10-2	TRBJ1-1	CASSEFGLMNTEAFF
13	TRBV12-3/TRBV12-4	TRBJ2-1	CASSLREEGEQFF
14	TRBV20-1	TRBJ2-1	CSASLLAGDNEQFF
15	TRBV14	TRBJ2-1	CASSHRLHYRNEQFF
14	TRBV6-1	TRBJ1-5	CASSPGSGRQPQHF
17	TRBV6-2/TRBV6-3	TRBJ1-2	CASSYPSLRQGTYGYTF
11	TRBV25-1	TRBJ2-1	CASSDENEQFF